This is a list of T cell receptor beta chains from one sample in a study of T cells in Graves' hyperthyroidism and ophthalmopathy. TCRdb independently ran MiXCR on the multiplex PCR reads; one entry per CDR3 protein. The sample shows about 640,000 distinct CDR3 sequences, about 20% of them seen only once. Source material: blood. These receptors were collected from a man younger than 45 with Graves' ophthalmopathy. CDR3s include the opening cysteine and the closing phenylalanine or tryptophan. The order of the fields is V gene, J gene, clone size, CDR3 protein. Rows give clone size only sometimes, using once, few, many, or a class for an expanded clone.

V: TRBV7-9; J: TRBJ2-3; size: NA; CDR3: CASSAPDVQGKLTDTQYF
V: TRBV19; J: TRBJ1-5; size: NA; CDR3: CATRDRAVGGNQPQHF
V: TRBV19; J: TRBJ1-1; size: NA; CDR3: CASSPKFDTEAFF
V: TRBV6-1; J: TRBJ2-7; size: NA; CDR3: CASSPRGGYISYEQYF
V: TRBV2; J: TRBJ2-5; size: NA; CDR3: CASINRRETQYF
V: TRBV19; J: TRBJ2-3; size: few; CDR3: CASTSRGGTSTDTQYF
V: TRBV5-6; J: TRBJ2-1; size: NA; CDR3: CASSWSEREKNEQFF
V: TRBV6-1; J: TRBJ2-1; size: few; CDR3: CASNGAGITYNEQFF
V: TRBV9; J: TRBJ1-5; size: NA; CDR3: CASSADGYSNQPQHF
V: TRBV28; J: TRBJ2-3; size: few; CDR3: CASSLFRRTGGIGDTQYF
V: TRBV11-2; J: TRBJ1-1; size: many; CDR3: CASSYSGQRDAFF
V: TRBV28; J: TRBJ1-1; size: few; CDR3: CASSLNGDRNTEAFF
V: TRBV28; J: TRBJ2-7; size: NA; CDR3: CASSLIGRGNEQYF
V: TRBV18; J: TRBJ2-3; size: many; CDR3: CASSPQGSDTQYF
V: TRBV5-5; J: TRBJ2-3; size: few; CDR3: CASSFRLAPDTQYF
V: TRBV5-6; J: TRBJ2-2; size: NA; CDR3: CASSPIANTGELFF
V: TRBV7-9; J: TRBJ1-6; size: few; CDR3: CASSLGDTGALHF
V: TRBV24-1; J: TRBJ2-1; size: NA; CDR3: CATSDRLAGGSGEQFF
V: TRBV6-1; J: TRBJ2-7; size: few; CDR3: CASSEGTSGHYEQYF
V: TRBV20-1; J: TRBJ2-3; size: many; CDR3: CSAHGTSPLGQYF